The 12 T cell receptor beta chains reported below all come from one sample, sequenced in a study of Ad26.COV2.S vaccination and SARS-CoV-2 variants. Sequencing was performed with immunoSEQ multiplex PCR; in TCRdb, only in-frame clones are kept and a portion is missing. The table shows some 320,000 clones, with around four fifths occurring only once. Treatment denoted: approximately 18 received Ad26.COV2.S at low or high dose, single or two shots; 5 received placebo; per-sample allocation not given. Vaccine and placebo recipients were sampled on day 63 after the first injection. The material sequenced was peripheral blood, taken in a trial of Ad26.COV2.S vaccine versus placebo. These TCRs come from a person between 18 and 65 years old who received the Ad26.COV2.S COVID-19 vaccine or a placebo.

The chain has TRBV6-5 and TRBJ2-7, with 11 positions matching TRBD2. This CDR3 has 14 amino acids. The ends lost 6 bases at V and 3 bases at J; junction bases unmatched: 4. Looked up from germline, CDR1 is MNHEY and CDR2 is SVGAGI. CDR3 nucleotide sequence: TGTGCCAGCAGGTCTAGCGGGGGGTTCTACGAGCAGTACTTC. It codes for CASRSSGGFYEQYF.

This chain uses TRBV5-8 with TRBJ2-3; 10 positions agree with TRBD2. V shed 4 bases and J 2 bases; nucleotides not matched to a gene: 7. The CDR3 totals 16 residues. The germline V gene encodes CDR1 SGHTS and CDR2 YDEGEE. The CDR3 loop reads CASSLIAGGLTDTQYF. The CDR3 coding sequence is TGTGCCAGCAGCCTTATAGCGGGGGGACTCACAGATACGCAGTATTTT.

The genes are TRBV5-1 and TRBJ2-7; TRBD1 aligns across 9 bases. J lost 5 bases, V lost 7 bases, and 10 bases had no gene match. The germline CDR1 and CDR2 sequences are SGHRS and YFSETQ. The CDR3 has 14 amino acids. CDR3 nucleotides: TGCGCCAGCGGGCCCGGGACAGGGATAAACGAGCAGTACTTC. Residues: CASGPGTGINEQYF. Combining the CDR3 with reference TRBV5-1 and TRBJ2-7 gives the whole variable domain KAGVTQTPRYLIKTRGQQVTLSCSPISGHRSVSWYQQTPGQGLQFLFEYFSETQRNKGNFPGRFSGRQFSNSRSEMNVSTLELGDSALYLCASGPGTGINEQYFGPGTRLTVT.

This chain joins TRBV7-6 and TRBJ1-1, with 9 bases matching TRBD1. With V trimmed by 2 bases and J by 1 base, 5 bases remained unmatched. Per germline, CDR1 SGHVS and CDR2 FNYEAQ. This CDR3 has 16 amino acids. CDR3 region: CASSLIQGAKNTEAFF. DNA of the CDR3: TGTGCCAGCAGCTTAATACAGGGGGCGAAGAACACTGAAGCTTTCTTT.

This clone was counted once. The chain combines TRBV7-9 with TRBJ1-4, with 7 bases aligning to TRBD1. This CDR3 comprises 16 residues. V was pared by 1 base and J by 7 bases, with 9 bases of the junction left unmatched. Germline-derived CDR1 and CDR2 are SEHNR and FQNEAQ (reference sequence). CDR3 sequence: CASSLEWAQGGEKLFF. The CDR3 bases are TGTGCCAGCAGCTTAGAGTGGGCGCAGGGGGGTGAAAAACTGTTTTTT.

J is TRBJ2-2 and V is TRBV5-4; D may be TRBD1 or TRBD2 (5 bases each). Between the trimmed V and J ends, which lost 4 bases and 2 bases, there was a span of 18 bases. Germline values: CDR1 SGHNT, CDR2 YYREEE (reference sequence). The CDR3 has 17 amino acids. CDR3 amino acids: CASSLKAGTINTGELFF. The CDR3 nucleotides read TGTGCCAGCAGCCTAAAAGCCGGGACCATAAACACCGGGGAGCTGTTTTTT. The full variable domain, rest sourced from reference TRBV5-4 and TRBJ2-2, is ETGVTQSPTHLIKTRGQQVTLRCSSQSGHNTVSWYQQALGQGPQFIFQYYREEENGRGNFPPRFSGLQFPNYSSELNVNALELDDSALYLCASSLKAGTINTGELFFGEGSRLTVL.

This clone was counted between two and nine times. This rearrangement joins TRBV4-1 to TRBJ1-1; a possible D gene is TRBD1 (5 bases). The germline CDR1 and CDR2 sequences are MGHRA and YSYEKL. CDR3 length: 14 amino acids. V was cut by 6 bases and J by 4 bases, with 15 bases left in between. Written as DNA, the CDR3 is TGCGCCAGCAGACTGAGGGGCGGGTCCACTGAAGCTTTCTTT. Protein sequence: CASRLRGGSTEAFF.

V usage is TRBV12-3 or TRBV12-4 and J usage is TRBJ1-3, with TRBD1 as a possible D gene (6 bases). This CDR3 comprises 13 residues. Trimming pared 8 bases from V and 5 bases from J, leaving 13 bases between. The CDR3 is CASLTGNRNTIYF. Here the CDR3 DNA reads TGTGCCAGCCTAACAGGGAACCGAAACACCATATATTTT.

This clone was seen once. V usage is TRBV7-2 and J usage is TRBJ1-1; D ambiguous. This CDR3 is built from 12 residues. Germline V lookup: CDR1 SGHTA, CDR2 FQGNSA. V lost 3 bases to trimming and J lost 2 bases, with 4 bases between them. The DNA of the CDR3 is TGTGCCAGCAGCTTCGGAAACACTGAAGCTTTCTTT. Amino acid sequence: CASSFGNTEAFF.

In regard to this clone: This specimen includes other DNA sequences encoding the same CDR3. The chain joins TRBV5-1 to TRBJ1-2; D is unclear. This CDR3 has 13 amino acids. Germline CDR1 SGHRS, CDR2 YFSETQ. The V gene lost 0 bases and the J gene lost 2 bases, with 5 bases spanning the gap. For the CDR3, the DNA is TGCGCCAGCAGCTTGGTTAGCAACTATGGCTACACCTTC. Translating gives CASSLVSNYGYTF.

The gene calls are TRBV27 and TRBJ1-5, with D maybe TRBD1 (5 bases). Trimming took off 5 bases at V and 7 bases at J, with 15 bases between the two ends. CDR1 is MNHEY and CDR2 is SMNVEV in the germline V gene (reference sequence). CDR3 length: 14 amino acids. The CDR3 sequence: CASSPTGGGQPQHF. In DNA, the CDR3 is TGTGCCAGCAGTCCCACGGGGGGGGGACAGCCCCAGCATTTT.

This sequence joins TRBV7-3 and TRBJ2-7, with D perhaps TRBD2 (5 bases). V dropped 5 bases and J dropped 1 base, with 21 bases sitting between them. This CDR3 spans 17 amino acids. The germline V gene has CDR1 SGHTA and CDR2 FQGTGA. As DNA, the CDR3 is TGTGCCAGCAGCATAGTAGGAAGTAGCGCGATATCCTACGAGCAGTACTTC. Residues: CASSIVGSSAISYEQYF.